A single sample is the source of the 23 T cell receptor beta chains below, sequenced in a study of blood T cell repertoires in COVID-19. Clones were read by immunoSEQ multiplex PCR, and TCRdb kept only the in-frame ones, dropping some. The sample lists tens of thousands of clones, approximately 90% occurring once. The specimen was peripheral blood. The receptors stem from a woman aged 50 to 60 with active or convalescent COVID-19.

The genes are TRBV9 and TRBJ1-1; no reliable D call. Per the germline V gene, CDR1 is SGDLS and CDR2 is YYNGEE. The CDR3 is made up of 13 amino acids. V gave up 0 bases and J gave up 11 bases, with 14 bases separating them. Here the CDR3 reads CASSVDRSGRAFF. As DNA, the CDR3 is TGTGCCAGCAGCGTAGACCGCTCAGGTCGGGCTTTCTTT.

The CDR3 region has the DNA TGTGCCAGCAGCTTGGCCACAGGGGTTGAAAAACTGTTTTTT. This gives the protein CASSLATGVEKLFF. This rearrangement joins TRBV7-9 to TRBJ1-4; 7 bases match TRBD1. The germline V gene has CDR1 SEHNR and CDR2 FQNEAQ (reference sequence). The trim removed 3 bases at V and 7 bases at J, leaving 5 bases unmatched. This CDR3 region has 14 residues.

This clone was counted a single time. The chain is built from TRBV2 and TRBJ1-5, with D tentatively TRBD1 (6 bases). This CDR3 is 16 amino acids long. The V gene lost 1 base and the J gene lost 4 bases, with 14 bases spanning the gap. Germline loops: CDR1 SNHLY, CDR2 FYNNEI. CDR3 residues: CASSEETGRRNQPQHF. CDR3 nucleotides: TGTGCCAGCAGTGAAGAGACAGGACGAAGGAATCAGCCCCAGCATTTT.

The V call is TRBV19, the J call TRBJ1-5; no reliable D call. V lost 4 bases, J lost 1 base, and 11 bases lay in between. Germline CDR1 and CDR2: LNHDA and SQIVND (reference sequence). The CDR3 extends over 15 amino acids. The CDR3 loop is CASSTTRGSNQPQHF. DNA for the CDR3: TGTGCCAGTAGTACAACCCGAGGGAGCAATCAGCCCCAGCATTTT.

CDR3 loop: CSVEKGTAFEAFF. In nucleotides, the CDR3 is TGCAGCGTTGAAAAAGGGACAGCCTTTGAAGCTTTCTTT. The chain joins TRBV29-1 to TRBJ1-1; 7 bases match TRBD1. Trimming at V came to 2 bases and at J to 7 bases, leaving 7 bases not matched to a gene. CDR1 SQVTM and CDR2 ANQGSEA come from the germline V gene. CDR3 size: 13 residues. The whole variable domain, remainder taken from reference TRBV29-1 and TRBJ1-1, is SAVISQKPSRDICQRGTSLTIQCQVDSQVTMMFWYRQQPGQSLTLIATANQGSEATYESGFVIDKFPISRPNLTFSTLTVSNMSPEDSSIYLCSVEKGTAFEAFFGQGTRLTVV.

The chain joins TRBV27 to TRBJ1-1, with 9 bases identical to TRBD1. Germline values: CDR1 MNHEY, CDR2 SMNVEV (reference sequence). This CDR3 has 14 residues. Trimming took 2 bases from V and 6 from J; bases not matched to a gene: 4. CDR3 DNA: TGTGCCAGCAGTTTAGGGACAGGGTTCGCTGAAGCTTTCTTT. Translated: CASSLGTGFAEAFF.

V usage is TRBV5-1 and J usage is TRBJ1-1; no firm D call. In germline, CDR1 is SGHRS, CDR2 YFSETQ. The CDR3 is 14 amino acids. Trimming removed 3 bases at V and 0 bases at J, with 9 bases between. CDR3 nucleotide sequence: TGCGCCAGCAGCTGGGCGGGGATGAACACTGAAGCTTTCTTT. Its protein is CASSWAGMNTEAFF.

The V call is TRBV19, the J call TRBJ1-4; the D is unclear. Germline CDR1 LNHDA, CDR2 SQIVND (reference sequence). Trimming stripped 7 bases from V and 5 bases from J, with 14 bases between. The CDR3 consists of 14 residues. CDR3 sequence reads: CASTYGRINEKLFF. The CDR3 DNA sequence: TGTGCCAGTACCTATGGCAGGATAAATGAAAAACTGTTTTTT. Combining the CDR3 with reference TRBV19 and TRBJ1-4 gives the whole variable domain DGGITQSPKYLFRKEGQNVTLSCEQNLNHDAMYWYRQDPGQGLRLIYYSQIVNDFQKGDIAEGYSVSREKKESFPLTVTSAQKNPTAFYLCASTYGRINEKLFFGSGTQLSVL.

V usage is TRBV5-6 and J usage is TRBJ1-1; D is uncertain. Germline assignment: CDR1 SGHDT and CDR2 YYEEEE. The CDR3 sequence is 15 residues long. Trimming shortened V by 4 bases and J by 1 base, and 14 bases separated the two germline ends. The CDR3 here is CASSQWSPENTEAFF. The CDR3 DNA is TGTGCCAGCAGCCAATGGAGTCCGGAGAACACTGAAGCTTTCTTT. The entire variable domain, with the rest obtained from reference TRBV5-6 and TRBJ1-1, is as follows: DAGVTQSPTHLIKTRGQQVTLRCSPKSGHDTVSWYQQALGQGPQFIFQYYEEEERQRGNFPDRFSGHQFPNYSSELNVNALLLGDSALYLCASSQWSPENTEAFFGQGTRLTVV.

The chain links TRBV7-8 to TRBJ2-7, with D perhaps matching TRBD2 (6 bases). The CDR3 loop spans 14 amino acids. Deletions cut 5 bases from V and 2 bases from J, with 13 bases between. Looked up from germline, CDR1 is SGHVS and CDR2 is FQNEAQ. The CDR3 sequence: CASSHQGLAYEQYF. The CDR3 DNA reads TGTGCCAGCAGCCATCAGGGACTTGCCTACGAGCAGTACTTC.

This rearrangement joins TRBV12-3 or TRBV12-4 to TRBJ2-7; D uncertain. The CDR3 covers 12 residues. V was shortened by 3 bases and J by 5 bases, with 8 bases between the two germline ends. CDR3 region: CASSFYLHEQYF. CDR3 in DNA: TGTGCCAGCAGTTTCTATTTACACGAGCAGTACTTC.

This clone was detected only a few times. The chain has TRBV9 and TRBJ1-4, with D possibly being TRBD1 (6 bases). The V gene's germline CDR1 is SGDLS and CDR2 YYNGEE. The CDR3 has 16 amino acids. V lost 0 bases and J lost 0, with 9 bases in between. CDR3 amino acids: CASSVDRVATNEKLFF. CDR3 nucleotide sequence: TGTGCCAGCAGCGTAGACAGGGTCGCAACTAATGAAAAACTGTTTTTT.

The V gene is TRBV19, the J gene TRBJ1-2; maybe TRBD1 (5 bases). The V end lost 5 bases, the J end lost 5 bases, and 12 bases lay between the germline ends. This CDR3 comprises 13 residues. Germline-derived CDR1 and CDR2 are LNHDA and SQIVND (reference sequence). CDR3 DNA sequence: TGTGCCAGTAGTTTACAGGCGGCTTATGGCTACACCTTC. Translated: CASSLQAAYGYTF.

J is TRBJ2-7 and V is TRBV4-1; possible D gene TRBD2, 6 bases. V was pared by 1 base and J by 2 bases, with 15 bases between. The germline CDR1 and CDR2 sequences are MGHRA and YSYEKL. The CDR3 has 16 amino acids. DNA of the CDR3: TGCGCCAGCAGCCAAGGCCCGGGACTTACGACCTACGAGCAGTACTTC. Translation gives CASSQGPGLTTYEQYF.

The V gene is TRBV19, the J gene TRBJ2-1; 9 nucleotides align to TRBD2. The CDR3 sequence is 17 residues long. Per the germline V gene, CDR1 is LNHDA and CDR2 is SQIVND (reference sequence). The V segment lost 2 bases and the J segment 7 bases; nucleotides outside the gene matches: 12. CDR3 coding DNA: TGTGCCAGTAGTATAAGGGGGCGCGGGGGGGCGAGTAATGAGCAGTTCTTC. Translation gives CASSIRGRGGASNEQFF.

The CDR3 DNA reads as TGCAGCGCAGGGGATGACGCTTTCTTT. This codes for CSAGDDAFF. The rearrangement uses TRBV29-1 and TRBJ1-1, with a weak D call TRBD1 (6 bases). Trimming removed 7 bases from V and 11 bases from J, with 11 bases in between. The germline V gene has CDR1 SQVTM and CDR2 ANQGSEA. This CDR3 has 9 amino acids.

The chain carries TRBV5-1 and TRBJ2-1; TRBD2 matches at 8 bases. The CDR3 is 13 residues long. V was pared by 7 bases and J by 10 bases, with 10 bases of the junction left unmatched. Germline V gene data show CDR1 as SGHRS and CDR2 as YFSETQ. This CDR3 reads CASYPGGAQEQFF. As DNA, the CDR3 is TGCGCCAGCTATCCCGGGGGGGCACAAGAGCAGTTCTTC.

The chain couples TRBV7-2 to TRBJ2-4; TRBD1 is a possible D gene (6 bases). The CDR3 has 15 residues. Trimming stripped 2 bases from V and 3 bases from J, with 11 bases between. The V gene's germline CDR1 is SGHTA and CDR2 FQGNSA. The CDR3 region has the DNA TGTGCCAGCAGCTTAACTTGGGACATCAAAAACATTCAGTACTTC. Amino acids: CASSLTWDIKNIQYF.

The chain joins TRBV7-8 to TRBJ1-4; no firm D call. With 1 base removed from V and 7 bases from J, the gap between germline ends came to 10 bases. Germline values: CDR1 SGHVS, CDR2 FQNEAQ. The CDR3 covers 14 residues. The CDR3 DNA sequence: TGTGCCAGCAGCTTAGACGGGTCTCGTGAAAAACTGTTTTTT. Protein product: CASSLDGSREKLFF.

The V call is TRBV15, the J call TRBJ2-3, with 11 bases identical to TRBD1. The CDR3 has 17 amino acids. V trimming: 1 base; J trimming: 4 bases; junction bases outside the gene matches: 7. From germline, CDR1 is LNHNV and CDR2 YYDKDF (reference sequence). CDR3 sequence reads: CATSRGQGQGVPDTQYF. CDR3 nucleotide sequence: TGTGCCACCAGCAGAGGCCAGGGACAGGGGGTGCCAGATACGCAGTATTTT.

This clone was detected once. This chain joins TRBV6-1 and TRBJ1-1; 8 nucleotides match TRBD1. The V segment lost 10 bases and the J segment 3 bases; nucleotides outside the gene matches: 4. Germline CDR1 MNHNS, CDR2 SASEGT. This CDR3 spans 12 amino acids. The CDR3 DNA sequence: TGTGCCATACAGGGGGTTTACACTGAAGCTTTCTTT. Translating it yields CAIQGVYTEAFF.

The chain couples TRBV5-1 to TRBJ2-1, with 11 nucleotides matching TRBD2. CDR1 and CDR2 from the germline V gene are SGHRS and YFSETQ. V was clipped by 4 bases and J by 5 bases; unmatched bases: 8. There are 16 residues in the CDR3. DNA of the CDR3: TGCGCCAGCAGCATCCCGACTAGCGGGGCGAACAATGAGCAGTTCTTC. Translating it yields CASSIPTSGANNEQFF.

The rearrangement joins TRBV18 to TRBJ1-1, with 9 positions matching TRBD1. Trimming took 3 bases from V and 5 from J; bases not matched to a gene: 13. Germline loops: CDR1 KGHSH, CDR2 LQKENI. This CDR3 contains 17 residues. The CDR3 DNA sequence: TGTGCCAGCTCACCTGGGACAGGGCACGCCTCGGTTACTGAAGCTTTCTTT. This encodes CASSPGTGHASVTEAFF.